These 22 T cell receptor beta chains originate from one sample sequenced in a study of chemoradiotherapy in HPV16-positive cancers. Clones were sequenced by immunoSEQ multiplex PCR, and TCRdb holds only the in-frame ones, with some missing. The table has a few thousand clones, around 75% seen once. Sampling took place from a patient who underwent chemoradiotherapy. The receptors here all came from a human donor with HPV-associated anogenital cancer.

The chain has TRBV7-2 and TRBJ1-4; TRBD1 matches 8 bases. The germline V gene has CDR1 SGHTA and CDR2 FQGNSA. Losses at the gene ends were 2 bases for V and 7 bases for J; bases not matched to a gene: 18. The CDR3 is 19 residues long. The CDR3 region is CASSLRGPSYRGGSEKLFF. For the CDR3, the DNA is TGTGCCAGCAGCTTAAGGGGTCCGTCGTACAGGGGGGGGAGTGAAAAACTGTTTTTT.

V usage is TRBV18 and J usage is TRBJ2-1; weak D call: TRBD1 (6 bases). Per germline, CDR1 KGHSH and CDR2 LQKENI. The germline V and J ends were trimmed by 2 bases and 10 bases, with 15 bases remaining between them. The CDR3 covers 14 residues. The DNA for the CDR3 is TGTGCCAGCTCACCAATCAGGAACCAGGGGGAGCAGTTCTTC. This codes for CASSPIRNQGEQFF.

This chain links TRBV28 with TRBJ2-7, with 10 bases that match TRBD1. This CDR3 has 17 residues. The ends lost 7 bases at V and 0 bases at J; junction bases unmatched: 12. Germline loops: CDR1 MDHEN, CDR2 SYDVKM. CDR3 nucleotides: TGTGCCAGCACCGCTATAGGGACAGGGGTCCCCTCCTACGAGCAGTACTTC. Translating gives CASTAIGTGVPSYEQYF.

This chain joins TRBV19 and TRBJ2-1; 9 bases agree with TRBD1. The germline V gene has CDR1 LNHDA and CDR2 SQIVND (reference sequence). V dropped 6 bases and J dropped 5; count of bases not matched to a gene: 11. The CDR3 sequence is 16 residues long. The CDR3 protein is CASSRDRDREHNEQFF. The DNA for the CDR3 is TGTGCCAGTAGCCGAGACCGGGACAGGGAACACAATGAGCAGTTCTTC.

The V call is TRBV7-3, the J call TRBJ1-1, with a weak D call TRBD1 (5 bases). Trimming removed 1 base at V and 3 bases at J, with 9 bases between. This CDR3 spans 14 amino acids. The germline gives CDR1 SGHTA, CDR2 FQGTGA. The CDR3 DNA is TGTGCCAGCAGCTTAAGGGGGGTCGACACTGAAGCTTTCTTT. Its translation: CASSLRGVDTEAFF.

V and J are TRBV30 and TRBJ1-5, with TRBD1 as a possible D gene (6 bases). The germline V and J ends were trimmed by 0 bases and 7 bases, with 10 bases remaining between them. In germline, CDR1 is GTSNPN, CDR2 SVGIG (reference sequence). The CDR3 is made up of 13 amino acids. The CDR3 region has the DNA TGTGCCTGGAGTGTGGGGGGCATCCAGCCCCAGCATTTT. This translates into CAWSVGGIQPQHF.

This clone occurred a few times. The V call is TRBV11-2, the J call TRBJ2-2; 8 nucleotides line up with TRBD2. J was trimmed by 7 bases and V by 8 bases; bases with no gene match: 9. CDR1 SGHAT and CDR2 FQNNGV come from the germline V gene. This CDR3 is built from 14 residues. The CDR3 DNA is TGTGCCAGCGAGCGGGGGCATAACCTCGGGGAGCTGTTTTTT. This codes for CASERGHNLGELFF.

The chain is built from TRBV30 and TRBJ1-3, with TRBD1 matching 7 bases. Germline CDR1 reads GTSNPN; CDR2 reads SVGIG (reference sequence). V shed 2 bases and J 0 bases; nucleotides not matched to a gene: 10. The CDR3 is 17 amino acids. Written as DNA, the CDR3 is TGTGCCTGGAGTCCTGCAGGGGGACTGATCTCTGGAAACACCATATATTTT. This translates into CAWSPAGGLISGNTIYF.

This clone has only one observation. CDR3 sequence (DNA): TGTGCCAGCAGCTTCTGGAGTTACTCCTACGAGCAGTACTTC. Translation gives CASSFWSYSYEQYF. The rearrangement links TRBV5-6 to TRBJ2-7, with D unresolved. The CDR3 contains 14 residues. The V gene's germline CDR1 is SGHDT and CDR2 YYEEEE. V shed 2 bases and J shed 0 bases, with 9 bases lying between them.

This sequence joins TRBV7-2 and TRBJ1-4, with 8 bases aligning to TRBD1. The CDR3 totals 14 residues. The germline gives CDR1 SGHTA, CDR2 FQGNSA. V dropped 5 bases and J dropped 1; count of bases not matched to a gene: 0. CDR3 sequence: CASSGQGTNEKLFF. CDR3 bases: TGTGCCAGCAGCGGACAGGGAACTAATGAAAAACTGTTTTTT.

J is TRBJ2-5 and V is TRBV7-8; D ambiguous. The germline gives CDR1 SGHVS, CDR2 FQNEAQ. V lost 8 bases, J lost 3 bases, and 10 bases lay in between. This CDR3 is 12 amino acids long. CDR3 DNA: TGTGCCAGCGGCGACTGGGAAGAGACCCAGTACTTC. Its protein is CASGDWEETQYF.

A few counts support this clone. The chain combines TRBV4-3 with TRBJ1-2, with D maybe TRBD1 (5 bases). The CDR3 is 16 amino acids. Germline V lookup: CDR1 LGHNA, CDR2 YSLEER. Trimming shortened V by 1 base and J by 0 bases, and 12 bases separated the two germline ends. The CDR3: CASSQVSGASNYGYTF. CDR3 nucleotides: TGCGCCAGCAGCCAAGTAAGCGGGGCTTCTAACTATGGCTACACCTTC.

The chain joins TRBV28 to TRBJ2-7; D uncertain. In germline, CDR1 is MDHEN, CDR2 SYDVKM. Trimming pared 3 bases from V and 8 bases from J, leaving 14 bases between. The CDR3 spans 13 residues. The CDR3 is CASSFEATSKQYF. DNA for the CDR3: TGTGCCAGCAGTTTTGAGGCGACTTCGAAGCAGTACTTC.

The chain uses TRBV5-1 and TRBJ1-1; TRBD1 matches at 7 bases. Germline CDR1 and CDR2: SGHRS and YFSETQ. The CDR3 loop spans 16 amino acids. V lost 3 bases and J lost 7; bases outside the gene matches: 15. CDR3 DNA: TGCGCCAGCAGCTCAGGGGGTTTTGGGACAGCCCTTGAAGCTTTCTTT. It yields the protein CASSSGGFGTALEAFF.

This clone was detected only a few times. The gene calls are TRBV15 and TRBJ2-3; 7 bases fit TRBD1. V trimming: 5 bases; J trimming: 5 bases; junction bases outside the gene matches: 10. The CDR3 length is 15 residues. The V gene's germline CDR1 is LNHNV and CDR2 YYDKDF (reference sequence). The CDR3 DNA reads TGTGCCACCAGCCCTCGACGACAGGGAATAGATACGCAGTATTTT. The encoded protein is CATSPRRQGIDTQYF.

This clone was observed a few times. The CDR3 loop reads CASSLGQGRSYEQYF. The CDR3 region has the DNA TGCGCCAGCAGCTTGGGTCAGGGACGCTCCTACGAGCAGTACTTC. The V gene is TRBV5-1, the J gene TRBJ2-7, with D tentatively TRBD1 or TRBD2 (5 bases each). V was clipped by 0 bases and J by 0 bases, with 10 bases between them. From germline, CDR1 is SGHRS and CDR2 YFSETQ. CDR3 length: 15 residues.

This clone was counted only a few times. The V call is TRBV2, the J call TRBJ2-2; no clear D gene. CDR3 length: 13 amino acids. Germline lookup yields CDR1 SNHLY and CDR2 FYNNEI. V lost 1 base, J lost 6 bases, and 6 bases lay in between. In DNA form, the CDR3 reads TGTGCCAGCAGTGAAGTGTGGGCCGGGGAGCTGTTTTTT. It codes for CASSEVWAGELFF.

V and J are TRBV18 and TRBJ1-6; a weak D match, TRBD1 (5 bases). CDR1 is KGHSH and CDR2 is LQKENI in the germline V gene. This CDR3 has 16 residues. The V end lost 3 bases, the J end lost 6 bases, and 15 bases lay between the germline ends. The CDR3 region is CASSPQVVQGNSPLHF. The CDR3 region has the DNA TGTGCCAGCTCACCTCAGGTGGTCCAGGGTAATTCACCCCTCCACTTT.

The chain couples TRBV29-1 to TRBJ2-1, with 8 bases lining up with TRBD1. The germline CDR1 and CDR2 sequences are SQVTM and ANQGSEA. This CDR3 is built from 14 residues. V lost 5 bases to trimming and J lost 6 bases; unmatched junction nucleotides: 9. CDR3 sequence (DNA): TGCAGCGTTCTAGTCAGGGGGCACGGCAATGAGCAGTTCTTC. Protein: CSVLVRGHGNEQFF.

The chain joins TRBV6-1 to TRBJ2-7, with TRBD1 identical over 10 bases. V was pared by 6 bases and J by 5 bases, with 10 bases of the junction left unmatched. The CDR3 loop spans 15 amino acids. Germline V gives CDR1 MNHNS, CDR2 SASEGT. The CDR3 DNA reads as TGTGCCAGCAGAGACGACAGGGGGCGAAGTCACGAGCAGTACTTC. Translating gives CASRDDRGRSHEQYF.

The chain uses TRBV7-8 and TRBJ2-3; TRBD1 might be the D (6 bases). With 6 bases removed from V and 2 bases from J, the gap between germline ends came to 15 bases. The germline V gene encodes CDR1 SGHVS and CDR2 FQNEAQ. The CDR3 runs to 15 residues. DNA of the CDR3: TGTGCCAGCAGACTAACAGGGTACCCCACAGATACGCAGTATTTT. It translates to CASRLTGYPTDTQYF. The full variable domain, with the rest looked up from reference TRBV7-8 and TRBJ2-3, is GAGVSQSPRYKVAKRGQDVALRCDPISGHVSLFWYQQALGQGPEFLTYFQNEAQLDKSGLPSDRFFAERPEGSVSTLKIQRTQQEDSAVYLCASRLTGYPTDTQYFGPGTRLTVL.

This chain connects TRBV7-9 to TRBJ1-4, with 7 bases matching TRBD1. Germline V gives CDR1 SEHNR, CDR2 FQNEAQ (reference sequence). The CDR3 consists of 15 residues. The ends lost 10 bases at V and 2 bases at J; junction bases unmatched: 10. CDR3 in amino acids: CAIAITGATNEKLFF. The CDR3 DNA reads as TGTGCCATAGCGATTACAGGGGCGACTAATGAAAAACTGTTTTTT.